This is a list of T cell receptor beta chains from one sample in a study of shared clonotypes between healthy human individuals. TCRdb keeps only in-frame clones here, not all; method: immunoSEQ multiplex PCR. The sample shows 2 million to 2.5 million clones, about 95% of them seen only once. Specimen: naive CD8+ T cells sorted from blood. These receptors came from a young man in good health. Each CDR3 is given with its conserved first and last residue. Fields, in order: clone size, J gene, V gene, CDR3 protein. Rows may omit the clone size; those that give it use once, few, many or a size class.

.,TRBJ1-2,TRBV5-4,CASSLAEGMLDGYTF
.,TRBJ2-7,TRBV4-1,CASSLLGGSYEQYF
.,TRBJ1-5,TRBV27,CASSLGPDGNQPQHF
.,TRBJ2-5,TRBV9,CASSVEGGLAGIGTQYF
.,TRBJ2-2,TRBV11-2,CASSHWTLKPGELFF
.,TRBJ1-1,TRBV7-9,CASSPPGQKEPEAFF
.,TRBJ2-7,TRBV7-8,CASSLGLQGIMYEQYF
.,TRBJ2-2,TRBV5-1,CASRTGQAVGELFF
once,TRBJ2-7,TRBV7-2,CASSWALHEQYF
.,TRBJ2-7,TRBV5-1,CASSVGTGGGYEQYF
.,TRBJ2-7,TRBV6-1,CASSEDVYEQYF